This is a list of T cell receptor beta chains from one sample in a study of T cells in Graves' hyperthyroidism and ophthalmopathy. TCRdb re-derived calls from the multiplex PCR reads in MiXCR, one entry per CDR3 protein. The sample comprises 45,000 to 55,000 distinct CDR3 sequences, roughly 51% of which are singletons, and over 30% rests with the top ten. The sample was peripheral blood or thyroid tissue (not recorded which). The receptors stem from a man between 18 and 35 years old with Graves' hyperthyroidism. Each CDR3 is given with its conserved first and last residue. The D gene is left open where the match is weak. The listing skips clone size in some rows; elsewhere it reads once, few, many or a size class.

CDR3nt	CDR3aa	d_gene	v_gene	j_gene	abundance
TGTGCCAGCAGCTTGAGATCGGGGCGGGGGGCCACTGAAGCTTTCTTT	CASSLRSGRGATEAFF	.	TRBV7-2	TRBJ1-1	.
TGTGCCAGCAGGAGGGCTTCCTACGAGCAGTACTTC	CASRRASYEQYF	.	TRBV2	TRBJ2-7	.
TGCAGCGTCCGGGGCGGAGGGTACGAGCAGTACTTC	CSVRGGGYEQYF	.	TRBV29-1	TRBJ2-7	.
TGTGCCACCAGCAGAGATCTCTCCTTAGGAGAGTGGCAAGAGACCCAGTACTTC	CATSRDLSLGEWQETQYF	.	TRBV15	TRBJ2-5	.
TGTGCCATCAGGGGACAGGGGATGAACACTGAAGCTTTCTTT	CAIRGQGMNTEAFF	TRBD1	TRBV30	TRBJ1-1	.
TGCAGTGCCCTTGGGGGGCCGGCGAATCAGCCCCAGCATTTT	CSALGGPANQPQHF	.	TRBV20-1	TRBJ1-5	.
TGTGCCAGCAGAGCAACCGGGACAGGGATTTCACCCCTCCACTTT	CASRATGTGISPLHF	TRBD1	TRBV7-6	TRBJ1-6	.
TGTGCCAGCAGCTTAGCCCTGGGACAGGGCGAACAAGAGACCACCGGGGAGCTGTTTTTT	CASSLALGQGEQETTGELFF	TRBD1	TRBV7-9	TRBJ2-2	.
TGTGCCAGCAGTTCTTCCCTTGGTATTTCACCCCTCCACTTT	CASSSSLGISPLHF	.	TRBV12-3/TRBV12-4	TRBJ1-6	many
TGTGCCAGCAGCTTGGTTACAAGGGACAGCCCTGAAGCTTTCTTT	CASSLVTRDSPEAFF	TRBD1	TRBV7-9	TRBJ1-1	.
TGCGCCAGCAGCCAAGCGGGGCGGGGTAATGAAAAACTGTTTTTT	CASSQAGRGNEKLFF	.	TRBV4-1	TRBJ1-4	many
TGTGCCAGCAGACAGGGGATGAACACTGAAGCTTTCTTT	CASRQGMNTEAFF	TRBD1	TRBV2	TRBJ1-1	.
TGTGCCAGCAGCTTTTTTGGACAGGGTCGTTCACCCCTCCACTTT	CASSFFGQGRSPLHF	TRBD1	TRBV7-8	TRBJ1-6	.
TGTGCCATCAGTGAGTCAAGAAATAGCAATCAGCCCCAGCATTTT	CAISESRNSNQPQHF	.	TRBV10-3	TRBJ1-5	many
TGTGCCAGCAGCCTGAGAGGGGGCGGTGAGACCCAGTACTTC	CASSLRGGGETQYF	TRBD1	TRBV7-9	TRBJ2-5	.
TGTGCCATCAGTGATCTCCGCGACAATCAGCCCCAGCATTTT	CAISDLRDNQPQHF	.	TRBV10-3	TRBJ1-5	.
TGCAGTGCTAGAGATAACGAGGCAGAGAACACTGAAGCTTTCTTT	CSARDNEAENTEAFF	.	TRBV20-1	TRBJ1-1	.
TGCAGTGTTAGGGTTTCTGGAAACACCATATATTTT	CSVRVSGNTIYF	.	TRBV20-1	TRBJ1-3	many
TGTGCCATCAGTGAGCTTTACAGGGGACGGACTGAAGCTTTCTTT	CAISELYRGRTEAFF	TRBD1	TRBV10-3	TRBJ1-1	few
TGTGCCAGCAGCTTAACCCAGGGGGGCTACTACGAGCAGTACTTC	CASSLTQGGYYEQYF	.	TRBV7-8	TRBJ2-7	many
TGTGCCAGCAGTTTATCGGGGCCCAATCAGCCCCAGCATTTT	CASSLSGPNQPQHF	.	TRBV7-8	TRBJ1-5	.
TGTGCCAGCAGCTCCCGGGACAGCGGGCTGTTCTACGAGCAGTACTTC	CASSSRDSGLFYEQYF	.	TRBV7-2	TRBJ2-7	.
.	CASGEVKDGYTFGSGTQYF	.	TRBV9	TRBJ2-5	.
TGCATCGTTTCTAAGGACAGCGGACGGTATGAGACCCAGTACTTC	CIVSKDSGRYETQYF	.	TRBV29-1	TRBJ2-5	.
TGCAGTGCTAGAGGGTCCATTCAAGAGACCCAGTACTTC	CSARGSIQETQYF	.	TRBV20-1	TRBJ2-5	few
TGCAGCGTTGAGGCAGGTAGCTATGGCTACACCTTC	CSVEAGSYGYTF	.	TRBV29-1	TRBJ1-2	.
TGCAGTGGGGCGGGCCAGGGGACCCAGTACTTC	CSGAGQGTQYF	.	TRBV20-1	TRBJ2-5	few
TGTGCCAGCAGCTTACACAGGGAGTACAATCAGCCCCAGCATTTT	CASSLHREYNQPQHF	.	TRBV7-4	TRBJ1-5	many
TGTGCCAGCCTAGCTAGCGGGAGTTCAGATACGCAGTATTTT	CASLASGSSDTQYF	TRBD2	TRBV7-6	TRBJ2-3	many
TGCAGTGCAAGTGGGCGCCTTAATGAAAAACTGCTTTTT	CSASGRLNEKLLF	.	TRBV20-1	TRBJ1-4	.
TGTGCCAGCAGTTCCCGGACGACCAGAGGGCATGGCTACACCTTC	CASSSRTTRGHGYTF	.	TRBV2	TRBJ1-2	many
TGTGCCAGCAGCGGACCCCTAAACTATGGCTACACCTTC	CASSGPLNYGYTF	.	TRBV7-9	TRBJ1-2	many
TGCAGTGCTGGCGGGACTAGCGGGAGCGAGACCCAGTACTTC	CSAGGTSGSETQYF	TRBD2	TRBV20-1	TRBJ2-5	.
TGTGCCAGCAGCTTAGCGCCCACAGGGATGGGGTATGGCTACACCTTC	CASSLAPTGMGYGYTF	.	TRBV7-8	TRBJ1-2	.
TGTGCCAGTAGTAGGGCCCGGTGGGGCGTGAACACTGAAGCTTTCTTT	CASSRARWGVNTEAFF	.	TRBV19	TRBJ1-1	once
TGTGCCAGCAGTGAAGCCCCGGGACTAGGGGGACGGTTCTCCTACGAGCAGTACTTC	CASSEAPGLGGRFSYEQYF	TRBD2	TRBV2	TRBJ2-7	many
TGTGCCAGCAGCCGGTCGCTAGCGGGGGTGGAGACCCAGTACTTC	CASSRSLAGVETQYF	TRBD2	TRBV5-6	TRBJ2-5	.
TGTGCCAGCAGCCCTCACTCTTCTGGAAACACCATATATTTT	CASSPHSSGNTIYF	.	TRBV9	TRBJ1-3	.
TGTGCCAGTAGTCCAGGGAGCAGCTACACCTTT	CASSPGSSYTF	.	TRBV19	TRBJ1-2	.
TGCAGCACCGGGACAGGGGGAGAGCAGTACTTC	CSTGTGGEQYF	TRBD1	TRBV29-1	TRBJ2-7	few
TGTGCCATCCGCGGACAGCCCTACGAGCAGTACTTC	CAIRGQPYEQYF	.	TRBV10-3	TRBJ2-7	.